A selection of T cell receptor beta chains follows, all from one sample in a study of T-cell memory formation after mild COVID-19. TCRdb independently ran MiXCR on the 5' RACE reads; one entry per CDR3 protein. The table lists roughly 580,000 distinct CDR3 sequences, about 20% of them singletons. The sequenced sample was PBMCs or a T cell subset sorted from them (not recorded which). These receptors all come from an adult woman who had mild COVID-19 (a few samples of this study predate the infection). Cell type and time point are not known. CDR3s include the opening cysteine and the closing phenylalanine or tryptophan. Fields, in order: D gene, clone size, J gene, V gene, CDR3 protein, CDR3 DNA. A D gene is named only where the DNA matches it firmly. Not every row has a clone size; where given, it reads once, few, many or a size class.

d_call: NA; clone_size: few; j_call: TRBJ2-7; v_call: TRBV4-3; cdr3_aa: CASSQGRLATFPYEQYF; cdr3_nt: TGCGCCAGCAGCCAAGGTAGGCTAGCGACTTTTCCCTACGAGCAGTACTTC
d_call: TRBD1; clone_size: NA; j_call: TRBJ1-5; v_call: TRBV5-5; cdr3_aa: CASSASGQGGSQPQHF; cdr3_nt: TGTGCCAGCAGCGCCTCGGGACAGGGCGGGAGTCAGCCCCAGCATTTT
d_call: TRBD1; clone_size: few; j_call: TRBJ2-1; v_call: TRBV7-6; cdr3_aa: CASSSQGPGFEQFF; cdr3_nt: TGTGCCAGCAGCTCACAGGGGCCTGGATTTGAGCAGTTCTTC
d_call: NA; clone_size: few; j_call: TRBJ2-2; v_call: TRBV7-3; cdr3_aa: CASSHHPQANTGELFF; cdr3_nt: TGTGCCAGCAGCCATCACCCCCAGGCGAACACCGGGGAGCTGTTTTTT
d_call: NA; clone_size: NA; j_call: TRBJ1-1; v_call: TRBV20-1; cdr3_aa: CSAPGEGRGTEAFF; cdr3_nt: TGCAGTGCTCCAGGGGAGGGCAGGGGCACTGAAGCTTTCTTT
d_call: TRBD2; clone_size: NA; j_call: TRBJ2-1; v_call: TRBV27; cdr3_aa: CASSLWEGHNEQFF; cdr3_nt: TGTGCCAGCAGTTTGTGGGAGGGCCACAATGAGCAGTTCTTC
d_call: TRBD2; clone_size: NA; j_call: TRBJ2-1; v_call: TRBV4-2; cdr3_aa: CASSQDLERENPYNEQFF; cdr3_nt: TGTGCCAGCAGCCAAGATTTGGAGCGGGAGAACCCCTACAATGAGCAGTTCTTC
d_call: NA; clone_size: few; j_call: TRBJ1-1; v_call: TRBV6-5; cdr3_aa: CASSYSNQGQNTEAFF; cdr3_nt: TGTGCCAGCAGTTACTCGAATCAGGGTCAGAACACTGAAGCTTTCTTT
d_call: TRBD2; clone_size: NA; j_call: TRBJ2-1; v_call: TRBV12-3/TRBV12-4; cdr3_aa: CASILIAGGPYNEQFF; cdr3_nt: TGTGCCAGCATTCTTATAGCGGGGGGGCCCTACAATGAGCAGTTCTTC
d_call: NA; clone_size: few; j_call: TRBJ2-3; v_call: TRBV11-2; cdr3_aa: CASSLDPSDTQYF; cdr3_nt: TGTGCCAGCAGCTTAGACCCATCGGATACGCAGTATTTT
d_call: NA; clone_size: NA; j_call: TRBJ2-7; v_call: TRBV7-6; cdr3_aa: CASSYPGYEQYF; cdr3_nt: TGTGCCAGCAGCTACCCAGGGTACGAGCAGTACTTC
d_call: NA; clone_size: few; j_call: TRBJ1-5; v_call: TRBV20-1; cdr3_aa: CSARDLARSNQPQHF; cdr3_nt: TGCAGTGCTAGAGATCTCGCTCGGAGCAATCAGCCCCAGCATTTT
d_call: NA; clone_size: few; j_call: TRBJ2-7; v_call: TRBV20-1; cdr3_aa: CSARGRVGSYEQYF; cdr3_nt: TGCAGTGCTAGAGGGAGAGTAGGCTCCTACGAGCAGTACTTC
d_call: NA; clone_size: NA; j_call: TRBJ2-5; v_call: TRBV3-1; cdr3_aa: CASSQDPPRVWAQYF; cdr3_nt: TGTGCCAGCAGCCAAGATCCCCCGCGAGTTTGGGCCCAGTACTTC
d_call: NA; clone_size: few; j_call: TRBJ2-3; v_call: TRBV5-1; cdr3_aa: CASSGASDTQYF; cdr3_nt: TGCGCCAGCAGCGGGGCGTCAGATACGCAGTATTTT
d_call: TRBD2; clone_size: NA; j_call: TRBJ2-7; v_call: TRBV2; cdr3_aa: CASSELAVSSYEQYF; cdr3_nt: TGTGCCAGCAGTGAACTAGCGGTAAGCTCCTACGAGCAGTACTTC
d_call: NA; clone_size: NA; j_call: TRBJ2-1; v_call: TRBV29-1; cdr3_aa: CSVGSPLRSPYNEQFF; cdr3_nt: TGCAGCGTTGGATCTCCGCTCAGGTCGCCCTACAATGAGCAGTTCTTC
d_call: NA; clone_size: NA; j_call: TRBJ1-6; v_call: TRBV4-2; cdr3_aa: CASSQDRGSNSPLHF; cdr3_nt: TGTGCCAGCAGCCAAGACAGGGGTTCCAATTCACCCCTCCACTTT
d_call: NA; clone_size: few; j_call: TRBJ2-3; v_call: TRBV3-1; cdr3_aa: CASSHDPDTQYF; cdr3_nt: TGTGCCAGCAGCCACGATCCAGATACGCAGTATTTT
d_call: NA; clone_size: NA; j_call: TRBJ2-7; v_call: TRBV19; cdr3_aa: CASSPAVGRYEQYF; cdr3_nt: TGTGCCAGTAGTCCAGCCGTCGGTAGATACGAGCAGTACTTC
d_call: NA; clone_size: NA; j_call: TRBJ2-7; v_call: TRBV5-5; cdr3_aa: CASSSVNAIEEQYF; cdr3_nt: TGTGCCAGCAGTTCAGTAAACGCTATCGAAGAGCAGTACTTC
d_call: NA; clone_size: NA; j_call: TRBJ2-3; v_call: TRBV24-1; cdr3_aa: CATSDFRGPGDTQYF; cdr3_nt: TGTGCCACCAGTGATTTTCGGGGACCGGGAGATACGCAGTATTTT
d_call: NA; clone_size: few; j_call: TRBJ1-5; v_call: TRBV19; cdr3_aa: CASSIPDRFRGDNQPQHF; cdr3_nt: TGTGCCAGTAGTATTCCCGACAGATTTCGGGGAGATAATCAGCCCCAGCATTTT
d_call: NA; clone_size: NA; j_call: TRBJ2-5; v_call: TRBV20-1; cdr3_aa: CSAPPGQLIQETQYF; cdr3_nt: TGCAGTGCTCCCCCGGGCCAACTTATCCAAGAGACCCAGTACTTC
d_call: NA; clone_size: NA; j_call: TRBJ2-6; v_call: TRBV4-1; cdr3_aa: CASSPFLGGANVLTF; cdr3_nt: TGCGCCAGCAGCCCATTTCTTGGTGGGGCCAACGTCCTGACTTTC
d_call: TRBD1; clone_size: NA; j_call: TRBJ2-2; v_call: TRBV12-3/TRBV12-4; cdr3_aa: CASSLRGRGTGELFF; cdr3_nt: TGTGCCAGCAGTTTAAGGGGGCGCGGCACCGGGGAGCTGTTTTTT
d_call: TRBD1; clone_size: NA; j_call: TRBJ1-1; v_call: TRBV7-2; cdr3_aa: CASSLGFKGALDNEAFF; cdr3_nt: TGTGCCAGCAGCTTAGGATTTAAGGGGGCGCTAGATAATGAAGCTTTCTTT
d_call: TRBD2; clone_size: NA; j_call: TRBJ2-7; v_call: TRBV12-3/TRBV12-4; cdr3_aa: CASSLRERDPYEQYF; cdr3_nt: TGTGCCAGCAGTTTAAGGGAGCGGGATCCCTACGAGCAGTACTTC
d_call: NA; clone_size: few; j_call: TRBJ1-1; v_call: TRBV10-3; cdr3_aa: CAIGPQMNTEAFF; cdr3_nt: TGTGCCATCGGACCACAGATGAACACTGAAGCTTTCTTT
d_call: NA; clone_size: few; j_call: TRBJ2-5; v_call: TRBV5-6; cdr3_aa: CASSWGDYLAQYF; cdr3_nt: TGTGCCAGCAGCTGGGGTGACTACCTTGCCCAGTACTTC
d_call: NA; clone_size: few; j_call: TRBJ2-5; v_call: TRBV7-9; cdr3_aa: CASKLTGKETQYF; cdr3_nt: TGTGCCAGCAAATTAACAGGGAAGGAGACCCAGTACTTC
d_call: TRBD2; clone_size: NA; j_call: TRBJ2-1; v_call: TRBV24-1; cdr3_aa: CATSDLHATSGSYNEQFF; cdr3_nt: TGTGCCACCAGTGATTTGCATGCGACTAGCGGGTCCTACAATGAGCAGTTCTTC
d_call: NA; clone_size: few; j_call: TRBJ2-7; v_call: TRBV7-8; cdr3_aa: CASSHSWYEQYF; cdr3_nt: TGTGCCAGCTCCCACTCGTGGTACGAGCAGTACTTC
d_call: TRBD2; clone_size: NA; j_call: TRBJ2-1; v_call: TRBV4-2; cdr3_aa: CASSQRSSGYNEQFF; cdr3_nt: TGTGCCAGCAGCCAACGCTCTAGCGGCTACAATGAGCAGTTCTTC
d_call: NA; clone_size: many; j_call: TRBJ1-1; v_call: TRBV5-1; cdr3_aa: CASSLEAGKNTEAFF; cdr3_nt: TGCGCCAGCAGCTTGGAGGCAGGGAAGAACACTGAAGCTTTCTTT
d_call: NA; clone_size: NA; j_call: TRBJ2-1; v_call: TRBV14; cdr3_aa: CASSPTSVGEQFF; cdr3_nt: TGTGCCAGCAGCCCCACCAGCGTAGGGGAGCAGTTCTTC
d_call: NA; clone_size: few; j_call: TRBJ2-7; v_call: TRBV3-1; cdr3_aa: CASSQDEGDEQYF; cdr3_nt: TGTGCCAGCAGCCAAGATGAGGGAGACGAGCAGTACTTC
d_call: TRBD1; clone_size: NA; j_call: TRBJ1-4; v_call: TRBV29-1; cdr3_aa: CSVEGRGLEKLFF; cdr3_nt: TGCAGCGTTGAAGGCAGGGGGCTAGAAAAACTGTTTTTT
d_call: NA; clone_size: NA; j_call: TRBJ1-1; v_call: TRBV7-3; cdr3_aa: CASSLGRVRSTEAFF; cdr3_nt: TGTGCCAGCAGCTTAGGCCGGGTCCGGAGTACTGAAGCTTTCTTT
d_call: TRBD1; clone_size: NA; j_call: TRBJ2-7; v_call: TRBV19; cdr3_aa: CASSTLGQNYEQYF; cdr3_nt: TGTGCCAGTAGTACCTTGGGACAGAACTACGAGCAGTACTTC
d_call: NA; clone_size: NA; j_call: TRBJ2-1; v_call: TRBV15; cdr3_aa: CATSRGDEYNEQFF; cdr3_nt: TGTGCCACCAGCAGAGGGGACGAGTACAATGAGCAGTTCTTC
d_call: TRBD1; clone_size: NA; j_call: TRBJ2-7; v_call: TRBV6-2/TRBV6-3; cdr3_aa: CASSYPRQGSYEQYF; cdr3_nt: TGTGCCAGCAGTTACCCCCGACAGGGATCCTACGAGCAGTACTTC
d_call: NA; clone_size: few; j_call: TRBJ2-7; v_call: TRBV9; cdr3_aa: CASSNRPHSITGDTYEQYF; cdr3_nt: TGTGCCAGCAGCAACCGCCCCCATTCCATCACGGGTGATACCTACGAGCAGTACTTC
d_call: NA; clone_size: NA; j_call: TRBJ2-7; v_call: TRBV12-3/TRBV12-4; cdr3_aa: CASSLGTQLPYF; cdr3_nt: TGTGCCAGCAGTTTAGGGACCCAGCTTCCTTACTTC
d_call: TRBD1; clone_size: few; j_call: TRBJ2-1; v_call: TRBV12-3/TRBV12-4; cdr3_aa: CASSFTVRDSFYNEQFF; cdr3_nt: TGTGCCAGCAGTTTCACCGTCCGGGACAGCTTCTACAATGAGCAGTTCTTC
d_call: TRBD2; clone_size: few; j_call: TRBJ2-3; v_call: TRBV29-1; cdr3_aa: CSVGGLAGFGDTQYF; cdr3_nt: TGCAGCGTTGGGGGACTAGCGGGGTTCGGGGATACGCAGTATTTT
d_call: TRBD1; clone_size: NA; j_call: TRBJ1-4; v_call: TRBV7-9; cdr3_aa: CASSLGQGPNEKLFF; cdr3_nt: TGTGCCAGCAGCTTAGGACAGGGTCCTAATGAAAAACTGTTTTTT
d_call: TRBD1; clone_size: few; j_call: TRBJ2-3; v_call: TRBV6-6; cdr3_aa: CASSQTGAPDTQYF; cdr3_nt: TGTGCCAGCAGCCAGACAGGGGCCCCAGATACGCAGTATTTT
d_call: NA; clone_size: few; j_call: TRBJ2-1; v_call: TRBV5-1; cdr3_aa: CASSPGDCNEQFF; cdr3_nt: TGCGCCAGCAGCCCCGGGGACTGCAATGAGCAGTTCTTC
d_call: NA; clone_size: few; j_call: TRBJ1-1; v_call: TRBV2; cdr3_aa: CASSAQGQMNTEAFF; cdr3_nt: TGTGCCAGCAGTGCCCAGGGACAAATGAACACTGAAGCTTTCTTT
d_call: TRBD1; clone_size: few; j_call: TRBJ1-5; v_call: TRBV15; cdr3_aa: CATSREETGRSSNQPQHF; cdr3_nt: TGTGCCACCAGCAGAGAAGAGACAGGGCGCTCGAGCAATCAGCCCCAGCATTTT
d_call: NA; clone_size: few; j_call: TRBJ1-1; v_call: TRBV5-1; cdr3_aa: CASSLVGKDLPEAFF; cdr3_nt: TGCGCCAGCAGCTTGGTAGGCAAGGACCTCCCTGAAGCTTTCTTT
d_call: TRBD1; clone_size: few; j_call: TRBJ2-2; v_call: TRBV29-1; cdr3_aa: CSVGLDRVFTGELFF; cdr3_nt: TGCAGCGTTGGGTTGGACAGGGTTTTTACCGGGGAGCTGTTTTTT
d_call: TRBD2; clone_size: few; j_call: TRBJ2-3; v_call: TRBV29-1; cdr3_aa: CSVEDPPGGIGTDTQYF; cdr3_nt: TGCAGCGTTGAAGATCCTCCGGGAGGGATCGGCACAGATACGCAGTATTTT
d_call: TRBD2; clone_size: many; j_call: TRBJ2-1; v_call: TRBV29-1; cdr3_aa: CSGNTWTSGNNEQFF; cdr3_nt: TGCAGCGGGAACACATGGACTAGTGGGAACAATGAGCAGTTCTTC